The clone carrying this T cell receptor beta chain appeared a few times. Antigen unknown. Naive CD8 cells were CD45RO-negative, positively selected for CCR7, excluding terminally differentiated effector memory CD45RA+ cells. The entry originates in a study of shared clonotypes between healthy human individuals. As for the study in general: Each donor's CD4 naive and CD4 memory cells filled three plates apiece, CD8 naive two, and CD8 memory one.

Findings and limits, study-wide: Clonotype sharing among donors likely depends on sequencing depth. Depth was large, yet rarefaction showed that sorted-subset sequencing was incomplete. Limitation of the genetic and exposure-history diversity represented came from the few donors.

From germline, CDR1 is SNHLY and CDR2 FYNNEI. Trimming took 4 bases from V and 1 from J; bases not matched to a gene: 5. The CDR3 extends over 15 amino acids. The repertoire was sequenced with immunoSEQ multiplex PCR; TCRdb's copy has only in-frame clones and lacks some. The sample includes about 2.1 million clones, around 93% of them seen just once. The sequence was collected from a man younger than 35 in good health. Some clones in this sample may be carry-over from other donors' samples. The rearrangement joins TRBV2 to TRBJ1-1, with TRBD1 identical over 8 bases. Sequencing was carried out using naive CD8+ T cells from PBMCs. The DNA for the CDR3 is TGTGCCAGCAGTGGGCGAGGGACAGGGAACACTGAAGCTTTCTTT. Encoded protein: CASSGRGTGNTEAFF.